This T cell receptor (beta chain) was recorded in a study of neoadjuvant nivolumab and ipilimumab in lung cancer. Study outcomes and limitations: Blood richness before therapy tracked richness in tumors resected after neoadjuvant therapy. From pretherapy to surgery, tumor richness and clonality rose with dual therapy. Only a small number of samples underwent TCR sequencing. Only a single major-pathologic-response sample was available for clonality analysis.

To note about this clone: The target antigen is unknown.

Here immunoSEQ multiplex PCR was the method, and the copy in TCRdb shows in-frame clones only, minus some. The table has about 26,000 clones, less than 90% seen once. This CDR3 region has 14 residues. Trimming removed 5 bases from V and 2 bases from J; junction bases left unmatched: 6. Germline CDR1 is MNHEY and CDR2 is SMNVEV (reference sequence). The chain couples TRBV27 to TRBJ2-7; 7 bases align to TRBD1. The sequence was collected from an adult with non-small cell lung cancer. The sequences come from peripheral blood, collected before neoadjuvant nivolumab, alone or with ipilimumab. The CDR3 coding sequence is TGTGCCAGCAGTCAGCTCGGGACAGCCTACGAGCAGTACTTC. Translated, it gives CASSQLGTAYEQYF.